The 12 T cell receptor beta chains in this list originate from one sample, sequenced in a study of CD8+ T cells in alopecia areata (dated 2018 in TCRdb). The treatment or condition label, as the study defines it: oral pan-JAK inhibitor, 5-10 mg twice daily. Libraries were constructed by the immunoSEQ multiplex PCR assay. RNA was extracted from all samples and reverse transcribed into cDNA as template for TCR sequencing. Imported from immuneACCESS, the table was reduced by TCRdb to in-frame sequences with V and J called. These copies leave out some clones; in studies compared against another copy, an unresolved V gene accounts for under half, and the cause of the remainder is not known. This sample gives 150,000 to 200,000 clones in total; 51% of them show up just once. The ten largest make up 10% of the sample. This material consisted of CD8+ T cells sorted from blood, taken around week 53, from a patient treated with tofacitinib. The source is a human donor with alopecia areata.

This clone came up once. V is TRBV29-1 and J is TRBJ2-3; possible D gene TRBD1, 6 bases. Germline CDR1 reads SQVTM; CDR2 reads ANQGSEA. The CDR3 spans 13 residues. The V gene lost 6 bases and the J gene lost 9 bases, with 19 bases spanning the gap. The CDR3 nucleotides are TGCAGCGTACCCCGGACAGATAGCTCAACGCAGTATTTT. Amino acids: CSVPRTDSSTQYF.

This clone was seen a few times. The gene calls are TRBV27 and TRBJ2-3; a weak D match, TRBD1 (5 bases). V was clipped by 1 base and J by 6 bases, with 11 bases between them. Per germline, CDR1 MNHEY and CDR2 SMNVEV (reference sequence). This CDR3 spans 14 amino acids. This CDR3 reads CASSLYSGYDTQYF. The CDR3 DNA sequence: TGTGCCAGCAGTTTATACTCAGGGTACGATACGCAGTATTTT.

This clone was seen once. This chain connects TRBV5-6 to TRBJ1-2; 7 bases line up with TRBD1. V was clipped by 3 bases and J by 4 bases; unmatched bases: 6. Germline-derived CDR1 and CDR2 are SGHDT and YYEEEE. CDR3 size: 14 residues. CDR3 nucleotides: TGTGCCAGCAGCTCGTTTGACAGGGTCTATGGCTACACCTTC. Residues: CASSSFDRVYGYTF.

This sequence joins TRBV5-1 and TRBJ1-6; no firm D call. The CDR3 extends over 15 amino acids. Germline-derived CDR1 and CDR2 are SGHRS and YFSETQ. Trimming cost V 0 bases and J 5 bases, with 9 bases left between them. The CDR3 reads CASSLGADNNSPLHF. In DNA form, the CDR3 reads TGCGCCAGCAGCTTGGGGGCAGACAATAATTCACCCCTCCACTTT.

This clone was picked up a small number of times. The rearrangement joins TRBV27 to TRBJ2-7; D may be TRBD1 (5 bases). Germline CDR1 reads MNHEY; CDR2 reads SMNVEV (reference sequence). Trimming took 4 bases from V and 2 from J, leaving 6 bases between them. CDR3 length: 12 amino acids. CDR3 sequence: CASSSDTYEQYF. The CDR3 region has the DNA TGTGCCAGCAGTTCGGACACCTACGAGCAGTACTTC.

J is TRBJ1-1 and V is TRBV2, with TRBD1 as a possible D gene (5 bases). Between the trimmed V and J ends, which lost 8 bases and 0 bases, there was a span of 10 bases. Germline V gives CDR1 SNHLY, CDR2 FYNNEI. The CDR3 spans 13 residues. The CDR3 DNA is TGTGCCAGCGAAGGGACGGTGAACACTGAAGCTTTCTTT. It is translated as CASEGTVNTEAFF.

This chain links TRBV18 with TRBJ2-2; no definite D call. The CDR3 is 13 amino acids. V shed 9 bases and J shed 5 bases, with 13 bases lying between them. The V gene's germline CDR1 is KGHSH and CDR2 LQKENI. Here the CDR3 DNA reads TGTGCCAGTGCACAAGTTGGAACCGGGGAGCTGTTTTTT. This gives the protein CASAQVGTGELFF.

The genes are TRBV6-4 and TRBJ2-2, with TRBD2 identical over 8 bases. The CDR3 runs to 15 residues. Germline V gives CDR1 MRHNA, CDR2 SNTAGT. The J segment lost 6 bases and the V segment lost 6 bases, leaving 9 bases of the junction unmatched. The CDR3 loop is CASRPGGADAGELFF. The CDR3 coding sequence is TGTGCCAGCAGGCCCGGGGGGGCTGATGCCGGGGAGCTGTTTTTT.

This chain connects TRBV4-2 to TRBJ2-3; TRBD2 agrees at 11 bases. J lost 6 bases, V lost 0 bases, and 5 bases had no gene match. CDR3 length: 16 amino acids. Germline assignment: CDR1 LGHNA and CDR2 YNFKEQ. The CDR3 nucleotides are TGTGCCAGCAGCCAAGATAATAGCGGGGGGGCCGATACGCAGTATTTT. This encodes CASSQDNSGGADTQYF.

This clone was counted a few times. J is TRBJ2-1 and V is TRBV5-6; 13 bases map to TRBD2. CDR1 is SGHDT, CDR2 YYEEEE, per germline. Trimming at V came to 4 bases and at J to 7 bases, leaving 5 bases not matched to a gene. This CDR3 is built from 15 residues. The CDR3 DNA reads TGTGCCAGCAGCCTGGGACTAGCGGGGAGTAATGAGCAGTTCTTC. Encoded protein: CASSLGLAGSNEQFF.

This clone was recorded once. The chain recombines TRBV5-1 with TRBJ2-3; no clear D. Germline-derived CDR1 and CDR2 are SGHRS and YFSETQ. V dropped 0 bases and J dropped 1 base, with 6 bases sitting between them. The CDR3 totals 14 residues. The chain's CDR3 is CASSLGQRTDTQYF. CDR3 sequence (DNA): TGCGCCAGCAGCTTGGGTCAGCGCACAGATACGCAGTATTTT.

The chain recombines TRBV6-5 with TRBJ1-5, with 11 bases fitting TRBD1. Germline-derived CDR1 and CDR2 are MNHEY and SVGAGI. The trim removed 3 bases at V and 7 bases at J, leaving 8 bases unmatched. The CDR3 extends over 16 amino acids. In nucleotides, the CDR3 is TGTGCCAGCAGTTATCCTGGACAGGGGGCTTACCAGCCCCAGCATTTT. It specifies CASSYPGQGAYQPQHF.